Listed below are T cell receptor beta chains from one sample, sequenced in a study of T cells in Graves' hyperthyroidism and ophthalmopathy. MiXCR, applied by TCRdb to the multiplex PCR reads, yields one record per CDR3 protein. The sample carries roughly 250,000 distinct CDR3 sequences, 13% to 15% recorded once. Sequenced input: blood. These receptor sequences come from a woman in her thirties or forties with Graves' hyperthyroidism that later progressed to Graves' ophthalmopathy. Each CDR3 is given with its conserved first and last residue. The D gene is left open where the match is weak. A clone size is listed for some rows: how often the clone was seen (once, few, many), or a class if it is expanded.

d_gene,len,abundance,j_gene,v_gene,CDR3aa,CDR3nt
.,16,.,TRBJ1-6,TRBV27,CASRSSSRVYNSPLHF,TGTGCCAGCAGATCCTCCTCGAGGGTCTATAATTCACCCCTCCACTTT
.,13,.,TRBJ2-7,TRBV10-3,CATEEGRAYEQYF,TGTGCCACAGAGGAGGGACGGGCCTACGAGCAGTACTTC
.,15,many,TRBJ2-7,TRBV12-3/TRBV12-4,CASSFGGLASYEQYF,TGTGCCAGCAGTTTTGGAGGTCTAGCCTCCTACGAGCAGTACTTC
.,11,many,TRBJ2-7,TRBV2,CASTVAYEQYF,TGTGCCAGCACTGTAGCCTACGAGCAGTACTTC
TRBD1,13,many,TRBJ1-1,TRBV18,CASSQGAHTEAFF,TGTGCCAGCTCACAGGGGGCCCACACTGAAGCTTTCTTT
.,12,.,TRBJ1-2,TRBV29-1,CSVVATNYGYTF,TGCAGCGTTGTTGCAACTAACTATGGCTACACCTTC
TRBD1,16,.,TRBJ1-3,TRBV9,CASSGGTGRPGNTIYF,TGTGCCAGCAGCGGAGGGACAGGGAGGCCCGGAAACACCATATATTTT
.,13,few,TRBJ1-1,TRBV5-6,CASSWTAIPGAFF,TGTGCCAGCAGCTGGACTGCCATCCCTGGGGCTTTCTTT
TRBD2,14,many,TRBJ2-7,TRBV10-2,CASNVRTSSYEQYF,TGCGCCAGCAACGTTAGGACTAGCTCCTACGAGCAGTACTTC
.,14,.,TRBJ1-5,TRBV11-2,CAGSLEVFGQPQHF,TGTGCCGGCAGCTTAGAAGTGTTTGGGCAGCCCCAGCATTTT
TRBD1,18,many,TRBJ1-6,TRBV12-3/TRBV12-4,CASSFFRGAGTGVSPLHF,TGTGCCAGCAGTTTTTTCCGGGGCGCCGGGACAGGGGTCTCACCCCTCCACTTT
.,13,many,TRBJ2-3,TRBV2,CASTRGGTDTQYF,TGTGCCAGCACCAGGGGAGGCACAGATACGCAGTATTTT
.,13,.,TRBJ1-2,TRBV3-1,CASSRDTDYGYTF,TGTGCCAGCAGTCGGGACACCGATTATGGCTACACCTTC
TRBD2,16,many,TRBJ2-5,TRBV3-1,CASSPGLAGEWGTQYF,TGTGCCAGCAGCCCGGGACTAGCGGGAGAGTGGGGGACCCAGTACTTC
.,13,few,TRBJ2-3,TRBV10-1,CASSRDSTDTQYF,TGCGCCAGCAGTCGGGACAGCACAGATACGCAGTATTTT
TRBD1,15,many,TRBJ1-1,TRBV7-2,CASSPDRGRVTEAFF,TGTGCCAGCAGCCCGGACAGGGGGCGGGTCACTGAAGCTTTCTTT
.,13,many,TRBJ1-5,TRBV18,CASSPGSNQPQHF,TGTGCCAGCTCACCGGGAAGCAATCAGCCCCAGCATTTT
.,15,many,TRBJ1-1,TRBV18,CASSPREGPRTEAFF,TGTGCCAGCTCACCACGGGAGGGACCGCGGACTGAAGCTTTCTTT
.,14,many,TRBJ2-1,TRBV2,CASSKSLRFPQQFF,TGTGCCAGCAGTAAGTCCTTGCGGTTCCCCCAGCAGTTCTTC
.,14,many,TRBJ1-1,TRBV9,CASSVGAGKSEAFF,TGTGCCAGCAGCGTAGGGGCAGGGAAGTCTGAAGCTTTCTTT
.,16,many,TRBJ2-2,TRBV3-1,CASSQFSDGGTGELFF,TGTGCCAGCAGCCAATTTTCGGACGGAGGAACCGGGGAGCTGTTTTTT
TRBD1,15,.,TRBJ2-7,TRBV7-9,CASSPDRVMVGEQYF,TGTGCCAGCAGCCCGGACAGGGTAATGGTCGGCGAGCAGTACTTC
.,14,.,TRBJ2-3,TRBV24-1,CATSTGKSNQPQYF,TGTGCCACCAGTACAGGGAAGTCCAATCAGCCCCAGTATTTT
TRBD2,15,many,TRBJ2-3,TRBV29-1,CSVVGFGEGTDTQYF,TGCAGCGTTGTGGGGTTTGGGGAGGGGACAGATACGCAGTATTTT
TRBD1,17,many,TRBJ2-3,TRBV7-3,CASSLSRQGGSTDTQYF,TGTGCCAGCAGCTTATCAAGACAGGGTGGAAGCACAGATACGCAGTATTTT
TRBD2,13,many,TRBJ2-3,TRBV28,CASKREWGDTQYF,TGTGCCAGCAAGCGGGAGTGGGGAGATACGCAGTATTTT
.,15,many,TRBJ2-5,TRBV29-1,CSVDSRDANQETQYF,TGCAGCGTTGACTCTAGGGACGCCAACCAAGAGACCCAGTACTTC
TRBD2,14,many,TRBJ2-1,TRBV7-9,CASSSTGGANEQFF,TGTGCCAGCAGCTCAACGGGAGGGGCCAATGAGCAGTTCTTC
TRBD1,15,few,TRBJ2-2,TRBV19,CASSVGTANTGELFF,TGTGCCAGTAGTGTTGGGACAGCGAACACCGGGGAGCTGTTTTTT
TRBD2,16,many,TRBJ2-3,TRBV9,CASSASGGSGTDTQYF,TGTGCCAGCAGCGCCTCGGGCGGGAGTGGGACGGATACGCAGTATTTT
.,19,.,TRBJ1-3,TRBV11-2,CASSLFTGLSLSDGNTIYF,TGTGCCAGCAGCTTATTTACAGGGCTCTCTCTCTCTGACGGAAACACCATATATTTT
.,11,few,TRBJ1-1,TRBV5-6,CASSLYSEAFF,TGTGCCAGCAGCTTATACTCTGAAGCTTTCTTT
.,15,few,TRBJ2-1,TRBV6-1,CASSQATGRWNEQFF,TGTGCCAGCAGCCAAGCGACGGGGAGATGGAATGAGCAGTTCTTC
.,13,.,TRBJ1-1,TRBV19,CASGWFRNTEAFF,TGTGCCAGTGGGTGGTTCAGAAACACTGAAGCTTTCTTT
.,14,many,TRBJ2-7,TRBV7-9,CASSLAAPVTEQYF,TGTGCCAGCAGCTTAGCGGCCCCAGTCACCGAGCAGTACTTC
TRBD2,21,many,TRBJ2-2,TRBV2,CASSETASPGLAGGLIGELFF,TGTGCCAGCAGTGAAACAGCGAGCCCGGGACTAGCGGGAGGGCTCATCGGGGAGCTGTTTTTT
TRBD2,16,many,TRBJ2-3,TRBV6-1,CASSAYGTSGKDTQYF,TGTGCCAGCAGTGCATACGGGACTAGCGGGAAGGATACGCAGTATTTT
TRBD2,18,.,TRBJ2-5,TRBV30,CAWSATGVLAGVTETQYF,TGTGCCTGGAGTGCTACGGGGGTTCTAGCGGGAGTGACAGAGACCCAGTACTTC
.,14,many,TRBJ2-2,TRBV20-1,CSASTASVPGELFF,TGCAGTGCTAGTACGGCTAGCGTGCCCGGGGAGCTGTTTTTT
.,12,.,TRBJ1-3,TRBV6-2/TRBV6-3,CASSLRVDTIYF,TGTGCCAGCAGTCTCAGGGTGGACACCATATATTTT
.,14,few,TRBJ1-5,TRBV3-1,CASSQEGGDEAQHF,TGTGCCAGCAGCCAAGAAGGGGGGGACGAGGCCCAGCATTTT
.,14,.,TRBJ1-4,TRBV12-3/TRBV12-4,CASSLGRADEKLFF,TGTGCCAGCAGTTTGGGCAGGGCGGATGAAAAACTGTTTTTT